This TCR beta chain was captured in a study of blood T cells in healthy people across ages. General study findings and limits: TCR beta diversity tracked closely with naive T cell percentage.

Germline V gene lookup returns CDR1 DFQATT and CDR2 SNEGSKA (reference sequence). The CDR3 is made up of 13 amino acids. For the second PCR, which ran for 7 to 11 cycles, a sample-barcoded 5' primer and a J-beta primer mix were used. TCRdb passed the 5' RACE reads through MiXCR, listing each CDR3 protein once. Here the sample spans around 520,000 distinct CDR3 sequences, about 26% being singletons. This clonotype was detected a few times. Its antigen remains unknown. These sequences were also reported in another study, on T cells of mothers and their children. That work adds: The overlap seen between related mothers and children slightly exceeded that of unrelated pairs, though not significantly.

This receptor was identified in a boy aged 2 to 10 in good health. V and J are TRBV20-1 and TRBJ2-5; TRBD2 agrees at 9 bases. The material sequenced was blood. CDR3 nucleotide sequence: TGCGCCGTCCTAGCGGGGAGCTCAGAGACCCAGTACTTC. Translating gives CAVLAGSSETQYF.